One and the same sample provided the 20 T cell receptor beta chains below, sequenced in a study of blood T cells in healthy people across ages. Together with a sample-barcoded 5' primer, a J-beta primer mix was included in a second PCR lasting about 6 to 11 cycles. TCRdb redid the calling of the 5' RACE reads with MiXCR, one entry per CDR3 protein. The data hold about 810,000 distinct CDR3 sequences, with around 36% observed a single time. Material for sequencing was blood. The origin of the receptors is a man between 18 and 35 years old in good health.

This clonotype was recorded a few times. CDR3 coding DNA: TGTGCCAGCAGCCCACGGTGGGACGTCGCAAACATTCAGTACTTC. Translating gives CASSPRWDVANIQYF. J is TRBJ2-4 and V is TRBV12-3 or TRBV12-4, with D perhaps matching TRBD1 or TRBD2 (5 bases each). Trimming stripped 6 bases from V and 6 bases from J, with 18 bases between. The CDR3 contains 15 residues.

In this sample, this clonotype turned up once. It may be a read error: a sequence one base away is much more abundant. The J gene is TRBJ2-4, the V gene TRBV6-6; D is undetermined. The end of the DNA aligns better with TRBJ2-7, so the J call may be wrong. CDR3 length equals 15 residues. Germline-derived CDR1 and CDR2 are MNHNY and SVGAGI (reference sequence). The CDR3 loop reads CASSKNIGRPYEQYF. Written as DNA, the CDR3 is TGTGCCAGCAGTAAAAACATAGGGCGCCCCTACGAGCAGTACTTC.

This clonotype came up a few times. The J gene is TRBJ1-1, the V gene TRBV14; TRBD1 matches at 8 bases. V dropped 6 bases and J dropped 5; count of bases not matched to a gene: 8. This CDR3 is 14 amino acids long. Germline assignment: CDR1 SGHDN and CDR2 FVKESK. The CDR3 region is CASRDRGAMTEAFF. The CDR3 DNA sequence: TGTGCCAGCAGAGACAGGGGAGCGATGACTGAAGCTTTCTTT.

On this clonotype: With a much larger clone just one base away, this may be a read error. J is TRBJ2-1 and V is TRBV6-2 or TRBV6-3; D uncertain. Trimming cost V 2 bases and J 10 bases, with 21 bases left between them. CDR1 is MNHEY and CDR2 is SVGEGT in the germline V gene. The CDR3 has 16 residues. CDR3 protein: CASSYQRGGIRYEQFF. The CDR3 DNA follows: TGTGCCAGCAGTTACCAAAGAGGTGGGATTCGCTACGAGCAGTTCTTC.

This clonotype was detected only a few times. The V gene is TRBV10-3, the J gene TRBJ1-1; a weak D match, TRBD1 (6 bases). V dropped 0 bases and J dropped 10 bases, with 21 bases sitting between them. CDR3 size: 16 residues. The germline V gene encodes CDR1 ENHRY and CDR2 SYGVKD. The CDR3 is CAISESQGLKTAAAFF. The CDR3 region has the DNA TGTGCCATCAGTGAGTCACAGGGACTCAAAACTGCGGCAGCTTTCTTT.

This clonotype was counted ten times or more. The chain is built from TRBV27 and TRBJ2-3; D ambiguous. The CDR3 sequence is 14 residues long. V shed 2 bases and J shed 3 bases, with 9 bases lying between them. The germline V gene has CDR1 MNHEY and CDR2 SMNVEV (reference sequence). CDR3 region: CASSLNIGTDTQYF. The CDR3 nucleotides are TGTGCCAGCAGTTTAAATATTGGTACAGATACGCAGTATTTT.

This clonotype was found a few times. V is TRBV2 and J is TRBJ1-6, with D perhaps matching TRBD1 (6 bases). V lost 5 bases and J 0 bases, leaving 14 bases between the germline ends. The CDR3 is 17 residues long. CDR1 and CDR2 (germline): SNHLY, FYNNEI. The CDR3, as DNA: TGTGCCAGCAGTTCCATGGGGGACATCTCCTATAATTCACCCCTCCACTTT. Residues: CASSSMGDISYNSPLHF.

The gene calls are TRBV4-3 and TRBJ2-5, with D perhaps being TRBD1 or TRBD2 (6 bases each). The DNA matches TRBJ2-7 better at its end, which makes the J call doubtful. This CDR3 has 15 residues. The germline gives CDR1 LGHNA, CDR2 YSLEER. As DNA, the CDR3 is TGCGCCAGCAGCCAAGCGGGGGCTCCCCCCTACGAGCAGTACTTC. Translated, it gives CASSQAGAPPYEQYF.

This clonotype was counted between two and nine times. The DNA for the CDR3 is TGTGCCACCAGCCCAGACAGGGGGCCCACCGGCTACACCTTC. Protein sequence: CATSPDRGPTGYTF. This sequence joins TRBV15 and TRBJ1-2; 10 nucleotides match TRBD1. The length of the CDR3 is 14 residues. V lost 5 bases, J lost 8 bases, and 8 bases stayed unmatched. Germline CDR1 is LNHNV and CDR2 is YYDKDF (reference sequence). Supplemented by reference TRBV15 and TRBJ1-2, the full variable domain reads DAMVIQNPRYQVTQFGKPVTLSCSQTLNHNVMYWYQQKSSQAPKLLFHYYDKDFNNEADTPDNFQSRRPNTSFCFLDIRSPGLGDTAMYLCATSPDRGPTGYTFGSGTRLTVV.

This clonotype was observed a handful of times. The V call is TRBV20-1, the J call TRBJ1-5; the D gene is possibly TRBD1 (6 bases). Germline values: CDR1 DFQATT, CDR2 SNEGSKA (reference sequence). This CDR3 is 15 amino acids long. V lost 3 bases and J 2 bases, leaving 14 bases between the germline ends. The CDR3 protein is CSARLGGSGNQPQHF. The CDR3 DNA reads as TGCAGTGCTAGGTTGGGGGGCTCAGGCAATCAGCCCCAGCATTTT.

This clonotype occurred a few times. DNA of the CDR3: TGTGCCAGCGGCCTCAACAATGAGCAGTTCTTC. Translation: CASGLNNEQFF. This chain connects TRBV12-3 or TRBV12-4 to TRBJ2-1; D ambiguous. Trimming pared 8 bases from V and 5 bases from J, leaving 7 bases between. The length of the CDR3 is 11 residues.

The chain is built from TRBV7-3 and TRBJ2-5; D is possibly TRBD1 (6 bases). Germline CDR1 SGHTA, CDR2 FQGTGA. The CDR3 has 14 amino acids. With 0 bases removed from V and 4 bases from J, the gap between germline ends came to 9 bases. The CDR3 region is CASSLTTGRETQYF. For the CDR3, the DNA is TGTGCCAGCAGCTTAACTACAGGGAGAGAGACCCAGTACTTC.

This clonotype occurred many times. The genes are TRBV12-3 or TRBV12-4 and TRBJ2-3; D assignment may be TRBD1 or TRBD2 (5 bases each). The CDR3 runs to 16 residues. Trimming took 2 bases from V and 3 from J, leaving 15 bases between them. CDR3 in DNA: TGTGCCAGCAGTTTACGCCCCGGGACGCCGACAGATACGCAGTATTTT. This gives the protein CASSLRPGTPTDTQYF.

This clonotype was counted a few times. The chain has TRBV20-1 and TRBJ1-2; D unclear. The CDR3 spans 14 residues. In germline, CDR1 is DFQATT, CDR2 SNEGSKA (reference sequence). Trimming stripped 0 bases from V and 4 bases from J, with 12 bases between. CDR3 DNA sequence: TGCAGTGCTAGAGATGGAAGGAATCGCTATGGCTACACCTTC. Its protein is CSARDGRNRYGYTF.

Written as DNA, the CDR3 is TGTGCCATCACCCCGGGACAGGGGGCCTCCTACGAGCAGTACTTC. It is translated as CAITPGQGASYEQYF. This chain links TRBV10-3 with TRBJ2-7; 12 bases fit TRBD1. This CDR3 comprises 15 residues. With 7 bases clipped from V and 0 bases from J, the junction kept 4 bases outside the gene matches. Germline V CDR1 and CDR2: ENHRY, SYGVKD.

As concerns this clonotype: At one boundary the junction diverges from the germline segment, which might be a read error. The CDR3 bases are TGTGCCAGCAGCCGGGACAGCAGCCGAAACTATGGCCACACCTTC. Encoded protein: CASSRDSSRNYGHTF. The chain employs TRBV14 and TRBJ2-7; 7 bases map to TRBD1. The germline gives CDR1 SGHDN, CDR2 FVKESK. This CDR3 is 15 amino acids long.

The chain employs TRBV10-3 and TRBJ1-4; TRBD1 matches 8 bases. Germline CDR1 ENHRY, CDR2 SYGVKD. V lost 6 bases to trimming and J lost 7 bases; unmatched junction nucleotides: 7. The CDR3 covers 14 residues. This CDR3 is CAIRATGDGEKLFF. CDR3 DNA: TGTGCCATCAGGGCGACAGGGGATGGTGAAAAACTGTTTTTT.

This clonotype was counted only a few times. This chain connects TRBV7-9 to TRBJ1-2, with D possibly TRBD1 on 5 matching bases. CDR3 size: 16 residues. With 4 bases removed from V and 1 base from J, the gap between germline ends came to 16 bases. Germline V gene lookup returns CDR1 SEHNR and CDR2 FQNEAQ (reference sequence). The DNA of the CDR3 is TGTGCCAGCAGCTCCCCGGGAGGGGTGATTAACTATGGCTACACCTTC. This gives the protein CASSSPGGVINYGYTF.

This chain joins TRBV4-2 and TRBJ2-7; D may be TRBD1 (5 bases). In germline, CDR1 is LGHNA, CDR2 YNFKEQ. The CDR3 is 15 amino acids. The V gene lost 1 base and the J gene lost 1 base, with 11 bases spanning the gap. CDR3 amino acids: CASSQGGAGSYEQYF. In DNA, the CDR3 is TGTGCCAGCAGCCAAGGTGGGGCAGGGTCCTACGAGCAGTACTTC.

The chain carries TRBV20-1 and TRBJ2-1; D is perhaps TRBD2 (6 bases). Trimming took 6 bases from V and 7 from J, leaving 10 bases between them. CDR3 length: 11 residues. CDR1 is DFQATT and CDR2 is SNEGSKA in the germline V gene (reference sequence). DNA for the CDR3: TGCAGTGCGTCTGGAGGGAATGAGCAGTTCTTC. It translates to CSASGGNEQFF.